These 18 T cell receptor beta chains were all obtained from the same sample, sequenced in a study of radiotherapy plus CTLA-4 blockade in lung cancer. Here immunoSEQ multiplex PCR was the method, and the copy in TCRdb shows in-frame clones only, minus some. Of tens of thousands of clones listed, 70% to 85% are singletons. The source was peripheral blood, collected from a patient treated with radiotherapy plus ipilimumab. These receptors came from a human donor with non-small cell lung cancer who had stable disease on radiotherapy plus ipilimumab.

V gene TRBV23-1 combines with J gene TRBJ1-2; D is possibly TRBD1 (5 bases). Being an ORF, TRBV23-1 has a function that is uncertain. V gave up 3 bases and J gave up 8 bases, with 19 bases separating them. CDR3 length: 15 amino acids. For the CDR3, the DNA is TGCGCCAGCAGTCATTCGAGGGCAGGGTATGAGGGCTACACCTTC. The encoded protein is CASSHSRAGYEGYTF.

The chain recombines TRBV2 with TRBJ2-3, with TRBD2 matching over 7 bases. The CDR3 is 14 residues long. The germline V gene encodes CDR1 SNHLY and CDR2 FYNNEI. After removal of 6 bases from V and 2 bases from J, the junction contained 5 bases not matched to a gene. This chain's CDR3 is CASRGGIPTDTQYF. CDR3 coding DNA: TGTGCCAGCAGGGGAGGGATTCCCACAGATACGCAGTATTTT.

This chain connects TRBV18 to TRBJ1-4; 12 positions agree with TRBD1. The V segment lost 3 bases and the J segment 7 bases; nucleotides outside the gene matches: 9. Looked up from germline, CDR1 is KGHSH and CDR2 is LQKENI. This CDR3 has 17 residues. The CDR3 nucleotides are TGTGCCAGCTCACCCGGGACAGGGGGCCCGGGGGGTGAAAAACTGTTTTTT. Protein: CASSPGTGGPGGEKLFF.

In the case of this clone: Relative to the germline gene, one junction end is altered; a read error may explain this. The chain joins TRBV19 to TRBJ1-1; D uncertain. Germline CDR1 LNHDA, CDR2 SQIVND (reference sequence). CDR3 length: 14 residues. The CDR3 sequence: CAGSIQALNTEAFF. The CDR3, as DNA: TGTGCCGGTAGTATCCAGGCCCTCAACACTGAAGCTTTCTTT.

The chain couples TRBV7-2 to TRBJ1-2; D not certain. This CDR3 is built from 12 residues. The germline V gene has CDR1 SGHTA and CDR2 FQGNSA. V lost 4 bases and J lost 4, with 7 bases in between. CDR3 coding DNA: TGTGCCAGCAGCTCCGCGTTCTATGGCTACACCTTC. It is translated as CASSSAFYGYTF.

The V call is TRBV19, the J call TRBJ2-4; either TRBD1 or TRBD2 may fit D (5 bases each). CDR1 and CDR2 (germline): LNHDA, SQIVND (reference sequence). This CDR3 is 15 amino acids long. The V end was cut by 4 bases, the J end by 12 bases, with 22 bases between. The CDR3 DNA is TGTGCCAGTAGTAACGAACCCGGGACCGGGTGGGATCAGTACTTC. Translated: CASSNEPGTGWDQYF. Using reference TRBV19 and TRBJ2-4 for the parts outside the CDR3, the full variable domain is DGGITQSPKYLFRKEGQNVTLSCEQNLNHDAMYWYRQDPGQGLRLIYYSQIVNDFQKGDIAEGYSVSREKKESFPLTVTSAQKNPTAFYLCASSNEPGTGWDQYFGAGTRLSVL.

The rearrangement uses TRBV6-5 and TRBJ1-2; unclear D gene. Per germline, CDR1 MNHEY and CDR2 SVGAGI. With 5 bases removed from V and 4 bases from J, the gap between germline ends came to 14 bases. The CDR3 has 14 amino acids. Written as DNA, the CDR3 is TGTGCCAGCAGTGCTCCGAGGGTCGGCTATGGCTACACCTTC. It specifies CASSAPRVGYGYTF.

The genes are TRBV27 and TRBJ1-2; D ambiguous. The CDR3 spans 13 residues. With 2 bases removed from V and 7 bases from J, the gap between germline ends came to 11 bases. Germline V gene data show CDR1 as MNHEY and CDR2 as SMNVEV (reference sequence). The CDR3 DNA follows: TGTGCCAGCAGTTTAAGCCGGGGTGGTGGCTACACCTTC. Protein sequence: CASSLSRGGGYTF.

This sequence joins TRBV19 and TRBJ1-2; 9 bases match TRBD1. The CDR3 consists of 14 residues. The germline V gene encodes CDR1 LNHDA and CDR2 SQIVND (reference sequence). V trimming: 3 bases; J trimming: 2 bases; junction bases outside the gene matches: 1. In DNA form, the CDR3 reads TGTGCCAGTAGTATGGGACAGGGCAACTATGGCTACACCTTC. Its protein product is CASSMGQGNYGYTF.

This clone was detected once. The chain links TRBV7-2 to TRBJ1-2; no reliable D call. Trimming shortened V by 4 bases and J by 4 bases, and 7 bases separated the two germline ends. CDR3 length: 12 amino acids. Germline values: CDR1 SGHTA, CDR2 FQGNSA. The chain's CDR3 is CASSSSGYGYTF. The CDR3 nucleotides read TGTGCCAGCAGCTCTTCGGGCTATGGCTACACCTTC.

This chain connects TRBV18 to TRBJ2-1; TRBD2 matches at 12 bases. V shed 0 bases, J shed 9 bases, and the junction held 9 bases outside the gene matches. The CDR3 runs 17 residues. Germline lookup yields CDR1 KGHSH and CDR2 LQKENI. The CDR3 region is CASSPPLLAGGRVEQFF. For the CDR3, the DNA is TGTGCCAGCTCACCACCTCTCCTAGCGGGGGGGCGTGTTGAGCAGTTCTTC.

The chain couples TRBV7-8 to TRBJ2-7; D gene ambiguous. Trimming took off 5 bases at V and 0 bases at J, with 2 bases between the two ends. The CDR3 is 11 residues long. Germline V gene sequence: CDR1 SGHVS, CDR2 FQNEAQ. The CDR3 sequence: CASSISYEQYF. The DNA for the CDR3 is TGTGCCAGCAGCATCTCCTACGAGCAGTACTTC.

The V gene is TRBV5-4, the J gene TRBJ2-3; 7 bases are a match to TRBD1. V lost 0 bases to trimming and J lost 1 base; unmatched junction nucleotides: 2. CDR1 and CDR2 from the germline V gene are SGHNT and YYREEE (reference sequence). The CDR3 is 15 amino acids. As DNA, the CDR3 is TGTGCCAGCAGCTTGGAGGGGGCCCGCACAGATACGCAGTATTTT. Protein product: CASSLEGARTDTQYF.

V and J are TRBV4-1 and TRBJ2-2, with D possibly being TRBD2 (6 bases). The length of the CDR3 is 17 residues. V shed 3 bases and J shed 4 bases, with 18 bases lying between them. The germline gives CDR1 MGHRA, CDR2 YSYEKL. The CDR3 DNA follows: TGCGCCAGCAGCCAGGCATATGGGGGGAAGCCCACCGGGGAGCTGTTTTTT. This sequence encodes CASSQAYGGKPTGELFF.

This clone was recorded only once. CDR3 DNA sequence: TGTGCCAGCAGTTACTCGATTCGGGACAGGGACACTGAAGCTTTCTTT. Translated, it gives CASSYSIRDRDTEAFF. The rearrangement uses TRBV6-5 and TRBJ1-1, with 9 bases lining up with TRBD1. Germline trimming cut 0 bases from V and 3 bases from J; bases unmatched to any gene: 5. CDR1 MNHEY and CDR2 SVGAGI come from the germline V gene. This CDR3 contains 16 residues.

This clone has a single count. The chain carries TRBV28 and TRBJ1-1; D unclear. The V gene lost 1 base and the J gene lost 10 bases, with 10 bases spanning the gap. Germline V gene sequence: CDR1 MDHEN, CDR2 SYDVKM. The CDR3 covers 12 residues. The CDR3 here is CASSLSAAPAFF. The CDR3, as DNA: TGTGCCAGCAGTTTATCCGCAGCCCCAGCTTTCTTT.

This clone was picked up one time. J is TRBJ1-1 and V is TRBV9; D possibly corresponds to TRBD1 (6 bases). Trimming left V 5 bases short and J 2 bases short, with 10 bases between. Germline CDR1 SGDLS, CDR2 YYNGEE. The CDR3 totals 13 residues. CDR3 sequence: CASSTGPNTEAFF. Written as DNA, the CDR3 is TGTGCCAGCAGTACAGGGCCCAACACTGAAGCTTTCTTT.

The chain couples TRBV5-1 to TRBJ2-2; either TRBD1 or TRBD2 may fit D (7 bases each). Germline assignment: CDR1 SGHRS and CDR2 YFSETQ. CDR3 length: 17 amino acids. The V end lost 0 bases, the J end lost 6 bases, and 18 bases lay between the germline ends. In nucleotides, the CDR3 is TGCGCCAGCAGCTTGGGGCACAGGGGCGCGGGGGCCGGGGAGCTGTTTTTT. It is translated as CASSLGHRGAGAGELFF.